This T cell receptor beta chain was obtained from a study of OX40 agonist ivuxolimab in advanced cancers. This CDR3 region has 17 residues. The junction had 10 bases not matched to a gene; V was cut back by 1 base and J by 2 bases. Germline CDR1 SGHAT, CDR2 FQDESV (reference sequence). Blood specimens came from baseline, cycle 4 day 1, and cycle 7 day 1. TCRdb keeps only in-frame clones here, not all; method: immunoSEQ multiplex PCR. The sample has tens of thousands of clones, roughly nine tenths seen once. V and J are TRBV11-1 and TRBJ2-7; TRBD1 matches 8 bases. The origin of this receptor is an adult with an advanced solid tumor such as melanoma, head and neck, liver or kidney cancer. Sequencing was performed on CD4+ or CD8+ T cells sorted from blood, taken in a trial of the OX40 agonist ivuxolimab. The CDR3 DNA follows: TGTGCCAGCAGCTTAGAATCGAGGGACAGGTACGCCTACGAGCAGTACTTC. Translated: CASSLESRDRYAYEQYF.